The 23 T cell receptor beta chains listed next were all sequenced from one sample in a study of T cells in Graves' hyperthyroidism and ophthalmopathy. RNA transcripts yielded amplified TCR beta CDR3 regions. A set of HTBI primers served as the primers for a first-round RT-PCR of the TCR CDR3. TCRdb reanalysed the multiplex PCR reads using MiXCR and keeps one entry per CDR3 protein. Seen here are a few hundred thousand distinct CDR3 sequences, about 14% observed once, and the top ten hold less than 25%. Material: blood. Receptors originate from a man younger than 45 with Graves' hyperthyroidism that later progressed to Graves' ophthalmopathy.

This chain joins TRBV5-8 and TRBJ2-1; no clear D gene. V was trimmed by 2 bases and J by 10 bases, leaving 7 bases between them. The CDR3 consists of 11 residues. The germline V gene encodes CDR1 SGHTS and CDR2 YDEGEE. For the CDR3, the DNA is TGTGCCAGCAGCTTTAACCGAGAGCAGTTCTTC. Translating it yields CASSFNREQFF.

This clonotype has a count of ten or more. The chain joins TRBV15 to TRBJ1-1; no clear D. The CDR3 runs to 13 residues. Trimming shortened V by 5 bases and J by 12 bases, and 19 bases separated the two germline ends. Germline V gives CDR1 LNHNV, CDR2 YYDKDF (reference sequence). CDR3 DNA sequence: TGTGCCACCAGCGTCTACAGTGCGCCCGTAACTTTCTTT. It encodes CATSVYSAPVTFF.

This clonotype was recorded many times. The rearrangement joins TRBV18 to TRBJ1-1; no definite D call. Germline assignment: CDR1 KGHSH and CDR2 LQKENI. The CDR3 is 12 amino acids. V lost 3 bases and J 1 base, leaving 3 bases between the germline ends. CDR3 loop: CASSPRNTEAFF. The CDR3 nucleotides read TGTGCCAGCTCACCCAGGAACACTGAAGCTTTCTTT. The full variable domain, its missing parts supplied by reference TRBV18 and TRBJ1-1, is NAGVMQNPRHLVRRRGQEARLRCSPMKGHSHVYWYRQLPEEGLKFMVYLQKENIIDESGMPKERFSAEFPKEGPSILRIQQVVRGDSAAYFCASSPRNTEAFFGQGTRLTVV.

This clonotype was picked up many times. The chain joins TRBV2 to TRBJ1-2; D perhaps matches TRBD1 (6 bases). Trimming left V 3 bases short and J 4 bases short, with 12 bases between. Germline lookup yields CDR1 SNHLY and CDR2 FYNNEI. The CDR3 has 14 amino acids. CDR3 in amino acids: CASSESGDGYGYTF. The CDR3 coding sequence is TGTGCCAGCAGTGAGTCAGGGGACGGCTATGGCTACACCTTC.

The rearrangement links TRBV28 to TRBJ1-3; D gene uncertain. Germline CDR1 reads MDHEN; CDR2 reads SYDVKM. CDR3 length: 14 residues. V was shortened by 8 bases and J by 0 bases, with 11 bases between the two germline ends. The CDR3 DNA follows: TGTGCCAGCTCAAATGCAGTCTCTGGAAACACCATATATTTT. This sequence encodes CASSNAVSGNTIYF.

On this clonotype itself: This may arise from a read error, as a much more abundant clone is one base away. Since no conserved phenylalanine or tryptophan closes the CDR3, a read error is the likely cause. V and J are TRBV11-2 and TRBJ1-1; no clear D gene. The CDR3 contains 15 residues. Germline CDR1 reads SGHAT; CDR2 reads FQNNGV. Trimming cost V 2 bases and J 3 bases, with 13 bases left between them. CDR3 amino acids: CASSLRRWAHTEAFS. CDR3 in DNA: TGTGCCAGCAGCTTACGAAGATGGGCACACACTGAAGCTTTCTCT.

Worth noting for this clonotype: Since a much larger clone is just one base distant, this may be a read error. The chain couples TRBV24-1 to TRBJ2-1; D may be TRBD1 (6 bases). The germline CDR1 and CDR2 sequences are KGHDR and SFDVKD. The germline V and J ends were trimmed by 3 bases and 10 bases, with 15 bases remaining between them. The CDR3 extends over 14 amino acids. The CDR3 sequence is CATSDLGAGHEQFF. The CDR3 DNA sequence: TGTGCCACCAGTGATCTGGGGGCAGGGCACGAGCAGTTCTTC.

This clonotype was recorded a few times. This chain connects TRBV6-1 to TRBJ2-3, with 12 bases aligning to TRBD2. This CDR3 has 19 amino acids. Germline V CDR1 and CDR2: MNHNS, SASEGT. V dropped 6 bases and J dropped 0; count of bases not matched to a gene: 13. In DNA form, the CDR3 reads TGTGCCAGCAGCTCTAATCGACTAGCGGGGGCCACAAGCACAGATACGCAGTATTTT. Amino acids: CASSSNRLAGATSTDTQYF.

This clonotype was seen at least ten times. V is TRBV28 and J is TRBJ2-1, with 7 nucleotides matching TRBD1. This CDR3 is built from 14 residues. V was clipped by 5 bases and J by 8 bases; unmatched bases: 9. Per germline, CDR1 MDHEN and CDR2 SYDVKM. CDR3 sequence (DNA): TGTGCCAGCAGTAGACCACAGGGGCGGGATGAGCAGTTCTTC. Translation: CASSRPQGRDEQFF.

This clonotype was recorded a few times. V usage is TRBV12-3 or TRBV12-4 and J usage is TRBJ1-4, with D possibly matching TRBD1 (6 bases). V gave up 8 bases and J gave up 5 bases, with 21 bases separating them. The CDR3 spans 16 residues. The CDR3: CASSPGRGGGNEKLFF. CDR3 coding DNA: TGTGCCAGCTCTCCGGGACGGGGGGGCGGAAATGAAAAACTGTTTTTT.

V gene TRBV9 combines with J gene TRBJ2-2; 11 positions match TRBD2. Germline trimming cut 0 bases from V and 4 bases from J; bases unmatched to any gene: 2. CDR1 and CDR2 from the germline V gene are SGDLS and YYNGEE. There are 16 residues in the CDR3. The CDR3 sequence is CASSVVAGGPTGELFF. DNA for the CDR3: TGTGCCAGCAGCGTAGTAGCGGGGGGGCCCACCGGGGAGCTGTTTTTT.

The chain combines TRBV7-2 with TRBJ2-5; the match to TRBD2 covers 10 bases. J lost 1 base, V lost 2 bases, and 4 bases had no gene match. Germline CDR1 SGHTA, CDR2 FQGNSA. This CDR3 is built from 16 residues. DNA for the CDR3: TGTGCCAGCAGCTTATGGGCTAGCGGGAGCCAAGAGACCCAGTACTTC. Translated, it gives CASSLWASGSQETQYF.

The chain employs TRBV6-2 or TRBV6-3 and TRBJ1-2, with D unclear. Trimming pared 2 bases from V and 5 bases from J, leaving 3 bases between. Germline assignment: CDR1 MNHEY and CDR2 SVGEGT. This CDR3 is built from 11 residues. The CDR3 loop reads CASSYAYGYTF. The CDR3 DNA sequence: TGTGCCAGCAGTTACGCTTATGGCTACACCTTC.

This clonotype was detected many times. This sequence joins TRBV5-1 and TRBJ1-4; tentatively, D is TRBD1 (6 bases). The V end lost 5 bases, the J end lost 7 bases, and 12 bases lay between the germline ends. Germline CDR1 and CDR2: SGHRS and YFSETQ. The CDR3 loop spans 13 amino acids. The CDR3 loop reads CASSRTGLEKLFF. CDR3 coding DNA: TGCGCCAGCAGTCGAACAGGGCTTGAAAAACTGTTTTTT. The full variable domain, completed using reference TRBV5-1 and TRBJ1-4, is KAGVTQTPRYLIKTRGQQVTLSCSPISGHRSVSWYQQTPGQGLQFLFEYFSETQRNKGNFPGRFSGRQFSNSRSEMNVSTLELGDSALYLCASSRTGLEKLFFGSGTQLSVL.

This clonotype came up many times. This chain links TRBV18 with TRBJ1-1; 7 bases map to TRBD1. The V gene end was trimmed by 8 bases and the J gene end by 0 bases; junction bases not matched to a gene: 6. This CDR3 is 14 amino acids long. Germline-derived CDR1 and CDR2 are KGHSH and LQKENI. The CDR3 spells CASSPGQMNTEAFF. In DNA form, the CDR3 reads TGTGCCAGCAGCCCGGGACAGATGAACACTGAAGCTTTCTTT.

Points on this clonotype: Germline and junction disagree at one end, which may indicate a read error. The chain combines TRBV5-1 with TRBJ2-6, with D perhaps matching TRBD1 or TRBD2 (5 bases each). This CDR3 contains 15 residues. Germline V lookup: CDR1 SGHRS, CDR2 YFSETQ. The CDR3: CASSFQGYGANALTF. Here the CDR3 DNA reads TGCGCCAGCAGCTTCCAGGGCTACGGGGCCAACGCCCTGACTTTC.

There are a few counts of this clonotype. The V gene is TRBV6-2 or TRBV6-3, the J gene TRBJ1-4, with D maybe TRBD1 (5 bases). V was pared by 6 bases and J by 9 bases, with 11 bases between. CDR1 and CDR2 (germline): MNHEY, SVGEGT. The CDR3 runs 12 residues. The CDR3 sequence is CASSGQRQKLFF. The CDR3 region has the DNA TGTGCCAGCAGCGGACAAAGGCAAAAACTGTTTTTT.

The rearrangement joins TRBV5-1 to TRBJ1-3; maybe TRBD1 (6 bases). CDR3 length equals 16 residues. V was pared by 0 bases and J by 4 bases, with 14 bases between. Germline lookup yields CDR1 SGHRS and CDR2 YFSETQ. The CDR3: CASSLAGGRFGNTIYF. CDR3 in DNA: TGCGCCAGCAGCTTGGCTGGGGGGCGATTCGGAAACACCATATATTTT. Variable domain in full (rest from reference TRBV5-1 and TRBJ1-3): KAGVTQTPRYLIKTRGQQVTLSCSPISGHRSVSWYQQTPGQGLQFLFEYFSETQRNKGNFPGRFSGRQFSNSRSEMNVSTLELGDSALYLCASSLAGGRFGNTIYFGEGSWLTVV.

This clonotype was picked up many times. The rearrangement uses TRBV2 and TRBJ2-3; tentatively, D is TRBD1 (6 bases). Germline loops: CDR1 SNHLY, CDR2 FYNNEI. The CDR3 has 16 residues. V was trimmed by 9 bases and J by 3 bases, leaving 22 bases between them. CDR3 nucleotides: TGTGCCAGACCAGCCCCCAGGGGATATGGTACAGATACGCAGTATTTT. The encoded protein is CARPAPRGYGTDTQYF.

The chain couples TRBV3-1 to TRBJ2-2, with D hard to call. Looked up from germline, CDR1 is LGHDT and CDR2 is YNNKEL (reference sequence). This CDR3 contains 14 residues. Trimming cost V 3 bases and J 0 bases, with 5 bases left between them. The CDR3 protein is CASSQATNTGELFF. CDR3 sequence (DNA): TGTGCCAGCAGCCAGGCTACGAACACCGGGGAGCTGTTTTTT.

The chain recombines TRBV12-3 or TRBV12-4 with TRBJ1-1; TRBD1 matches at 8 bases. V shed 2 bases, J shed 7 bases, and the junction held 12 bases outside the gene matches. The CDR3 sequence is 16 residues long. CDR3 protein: CASSLRGRGPMNEAFF. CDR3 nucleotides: TGTGCCAGCAGTTTAAGAGGCAGGGGGCCGATGAATGAAGCTTTCTTT.

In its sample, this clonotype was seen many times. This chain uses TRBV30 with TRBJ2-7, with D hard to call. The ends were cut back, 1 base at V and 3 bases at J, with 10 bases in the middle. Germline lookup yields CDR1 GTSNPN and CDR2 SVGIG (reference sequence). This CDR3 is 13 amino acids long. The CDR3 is CAWSGSVVYEQYF. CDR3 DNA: TGTGCCTGGAGTGGATCAGTGGTCTACGAGCAGTACTTC.

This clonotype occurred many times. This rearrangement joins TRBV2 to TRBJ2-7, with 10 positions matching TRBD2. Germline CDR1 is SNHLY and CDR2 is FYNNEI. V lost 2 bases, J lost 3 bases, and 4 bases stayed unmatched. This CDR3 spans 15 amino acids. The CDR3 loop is CASSENGLADYEQYF. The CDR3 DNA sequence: TGTGCCAGCAGTGAAAACGGACTAGCGGACTACGAGCAGTACTTC.